This TCR beta chain is drawn from a study of T cells in Graves' hyperthyroidism and ophthalmopathy. This clonotype was observed at least ten times. TCR beta CDR3 regions were amplified from RNA transcripts. HTBI primers were the set used in a first-round RT-PCR of the TCR CDR3. TCRdb analysed the multiplex PCR reads with MiXCR anew, one entry per CDR3 protein. This sample has 640,000 or so distinct CDR3 sequences, with over 12% found just once. Trimming cost V 1 base and J 4 bases, with 16 bases left between them. Germline CDR1 and CDR2: MNHNS and SASEGT. The CDR3 totals 17 residues. Ophthalmopathy patients showed a Clinical Activity Score of at least 3, NOSPECS grade of at least 4 and duration under 3 months. Diagnosing involved the use of clinical symptoms, serum thyroxine and TRAb, thyroid ultrasound and orbital computed tomography. PBMCs came from less than 11 ml fresh peripheral blood.

This TCR was sampled from a woman aged 18 to 35 with Graves' ophthalmopathy. V and J are TRBV6-1 and TRBJ1-4, with D possibly TRBD1 on 5 matching bases. Specimen: blood. CDR3 in DNA: TGTGCCAGCAGTGAAGGGGAGTTCCGACAGTTTAATGAAAAACTGTTTTTT. Protein: CASSEGEFRQFNEKLFF.